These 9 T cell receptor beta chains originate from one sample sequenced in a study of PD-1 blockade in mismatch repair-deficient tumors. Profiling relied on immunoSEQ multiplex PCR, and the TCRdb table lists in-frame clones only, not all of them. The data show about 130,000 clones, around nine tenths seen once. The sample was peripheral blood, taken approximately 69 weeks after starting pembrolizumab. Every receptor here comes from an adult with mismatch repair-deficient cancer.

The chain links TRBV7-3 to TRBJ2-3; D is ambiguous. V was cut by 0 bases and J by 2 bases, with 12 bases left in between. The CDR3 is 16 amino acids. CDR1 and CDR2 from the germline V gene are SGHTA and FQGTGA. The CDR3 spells CASSLTLTPHTDTQYF. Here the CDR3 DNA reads TGTGCCAGCAGCTTAACGTTGACGCCCCACACAGATACGCAGTATTTT.

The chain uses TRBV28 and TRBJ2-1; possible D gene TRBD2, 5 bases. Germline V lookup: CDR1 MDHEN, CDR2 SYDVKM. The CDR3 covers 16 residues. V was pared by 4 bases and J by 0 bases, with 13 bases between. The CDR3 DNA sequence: TGTGCCAGCAGTTACCTCGGGGAAAGCTCCTACAATGAGCAGTTCTTC. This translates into CASSYLGESSYNEQFF.

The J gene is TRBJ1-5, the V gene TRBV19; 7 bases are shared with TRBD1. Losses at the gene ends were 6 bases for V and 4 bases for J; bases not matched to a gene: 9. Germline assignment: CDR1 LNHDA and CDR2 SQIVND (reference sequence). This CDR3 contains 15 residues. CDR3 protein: CASRAQGVTNQPQHF. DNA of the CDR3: TGTGCCAGTAGGGCCCAGGGGGTAACAAATCAGCCCCAGCATTTT.

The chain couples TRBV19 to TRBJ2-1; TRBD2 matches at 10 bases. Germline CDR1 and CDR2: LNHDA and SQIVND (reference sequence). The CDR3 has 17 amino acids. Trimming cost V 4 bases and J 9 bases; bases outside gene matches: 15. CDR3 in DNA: TGTGCCAGTAGTACACCTCCAGGTAGCGGGAGGCTGGGTGAGCAGTTCTTC. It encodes CASSTPPGSGRLGEQFF.

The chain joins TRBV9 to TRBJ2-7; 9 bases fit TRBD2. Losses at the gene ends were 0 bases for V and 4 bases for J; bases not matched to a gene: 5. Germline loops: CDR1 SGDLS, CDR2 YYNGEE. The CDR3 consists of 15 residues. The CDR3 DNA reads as TGTGCCAGCAGCGTAGGCGGGAGGGCCTGGTACGAGCAGTACTTC. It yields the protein CASSVGGRAWYEQYF.

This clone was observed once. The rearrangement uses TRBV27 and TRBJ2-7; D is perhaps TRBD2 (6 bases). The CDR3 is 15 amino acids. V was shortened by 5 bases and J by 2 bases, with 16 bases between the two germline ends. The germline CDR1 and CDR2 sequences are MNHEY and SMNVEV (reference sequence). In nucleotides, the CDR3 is TGTGCCAGCAGTCCCAGCGGGTACCAAACCTACGAGCAGTACTTC. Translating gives CASSPSGYQTYEQYF.

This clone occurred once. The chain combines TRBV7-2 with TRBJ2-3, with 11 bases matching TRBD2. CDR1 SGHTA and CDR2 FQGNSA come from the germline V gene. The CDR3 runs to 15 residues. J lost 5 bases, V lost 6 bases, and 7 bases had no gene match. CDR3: CASRLTSGAVDTQYF. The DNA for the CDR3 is TGTGCCAGCAGGTTGACTAGCGGGGCTGTAGATACGCAGTATTTT.

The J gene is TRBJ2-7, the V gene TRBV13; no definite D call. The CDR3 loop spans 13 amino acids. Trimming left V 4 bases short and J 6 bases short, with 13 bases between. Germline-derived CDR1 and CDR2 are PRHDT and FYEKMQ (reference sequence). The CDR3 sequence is CASSSSPRVEQYF. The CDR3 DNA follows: TGTGCCAGCAGCTCATCCCCAAGGGTCGAGCAGTACTTC. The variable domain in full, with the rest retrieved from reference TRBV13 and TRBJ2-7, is AAGVIQSPRHLIKEKRETATLKCYPIPRHDTVYWYQQGPGQDPQFLISFYEKMQSDKGSIPDRFSAQQFSDYHSELNMSSLELGDSALYFCASSSSPRVEQYFGPGTRLTVT.

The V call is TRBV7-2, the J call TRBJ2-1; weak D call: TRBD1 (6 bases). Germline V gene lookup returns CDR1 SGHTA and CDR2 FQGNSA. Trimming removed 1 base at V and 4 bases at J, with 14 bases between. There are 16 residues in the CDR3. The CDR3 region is CASSLGVDRRYNEQFF. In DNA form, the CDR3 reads TGTGCCAGCAGCTTAGGGGTGGACAGACGATACAATGAGCAGTTCTTC.